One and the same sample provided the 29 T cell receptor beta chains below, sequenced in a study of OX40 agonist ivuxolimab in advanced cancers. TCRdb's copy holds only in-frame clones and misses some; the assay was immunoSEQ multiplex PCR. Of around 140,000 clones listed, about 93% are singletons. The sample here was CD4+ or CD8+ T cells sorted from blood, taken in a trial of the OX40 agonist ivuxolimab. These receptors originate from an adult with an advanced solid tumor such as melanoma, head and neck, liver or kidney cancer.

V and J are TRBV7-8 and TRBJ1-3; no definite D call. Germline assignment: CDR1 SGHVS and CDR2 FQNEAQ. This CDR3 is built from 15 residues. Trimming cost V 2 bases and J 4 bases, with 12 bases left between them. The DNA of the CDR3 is TGTGCCAGCAGCTTAACGCCGGGTGGCGGAAACACCATATATTTT. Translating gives CASSLTPGGGNTIYF.

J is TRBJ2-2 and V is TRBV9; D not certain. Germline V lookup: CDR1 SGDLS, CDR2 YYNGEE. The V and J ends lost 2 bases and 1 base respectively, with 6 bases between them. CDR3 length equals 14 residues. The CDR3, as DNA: TGTGCCAGCAGCGTTGGGGTGAACACCGGGGAGCTGTTTTTT. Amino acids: CASSVGVNTGELFF.

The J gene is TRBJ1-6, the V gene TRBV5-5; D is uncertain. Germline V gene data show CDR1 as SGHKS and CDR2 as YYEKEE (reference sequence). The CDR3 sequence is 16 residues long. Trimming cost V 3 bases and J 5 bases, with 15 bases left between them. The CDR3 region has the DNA TGTGCCAGCAGCTGGCGGCGATCGACCGATAATTCACCCCTCCACTTT. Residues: CASSWRRSTDNSPLHF.

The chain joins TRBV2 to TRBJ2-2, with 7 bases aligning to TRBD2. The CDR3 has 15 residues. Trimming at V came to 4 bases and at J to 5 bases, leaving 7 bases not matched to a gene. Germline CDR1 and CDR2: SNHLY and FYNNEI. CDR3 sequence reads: CASSGGRAGTGELFF. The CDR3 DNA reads TGTGCCAGCAGTGGGGGGAGGGCCGGGACCGGGGAGCTGTTTTTT.

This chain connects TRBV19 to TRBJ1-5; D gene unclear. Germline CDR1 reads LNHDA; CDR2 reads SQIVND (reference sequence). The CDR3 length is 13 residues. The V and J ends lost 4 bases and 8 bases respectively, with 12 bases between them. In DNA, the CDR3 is TGTGCCAGTAGTACAGGAGTTGGTGAGCCCCAGCATTTT. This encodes CASSTGVGEPQHF. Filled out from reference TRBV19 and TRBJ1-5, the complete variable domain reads DGGITQSPKYLFRKEGQNVTLSCEQNLNHDAMYWYRQDPGQGLRLIYYSQIVNDFQKGDIAEGYSVSREKKESFPLTVTSAQKNPTAFYLCASSTGVGEPQHFGDGTRLSIL.

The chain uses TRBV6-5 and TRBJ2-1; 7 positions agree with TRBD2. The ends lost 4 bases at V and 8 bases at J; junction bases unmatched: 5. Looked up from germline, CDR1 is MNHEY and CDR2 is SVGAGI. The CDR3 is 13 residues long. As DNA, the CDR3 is TGTGCCAGCAGTTCGCGACTAGCCGATGAGCAGTTCTTC. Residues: CASSSRLADEQFF.

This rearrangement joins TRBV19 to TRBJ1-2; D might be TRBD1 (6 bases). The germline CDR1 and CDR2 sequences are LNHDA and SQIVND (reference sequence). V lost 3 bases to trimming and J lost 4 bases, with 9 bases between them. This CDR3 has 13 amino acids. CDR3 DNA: TGTGCCAGTAGTATGAACAGGGCCTATGGCTACACCTTC. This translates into CASSMNRAYGYTF.

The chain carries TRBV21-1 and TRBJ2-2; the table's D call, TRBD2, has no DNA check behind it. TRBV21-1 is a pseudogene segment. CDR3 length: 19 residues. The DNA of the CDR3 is TGTGCCAGCAGCAAAAGGGCCCTGGACTCCCCCCAGAACACCGGGGAGCTGTTTTTT. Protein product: CASSKRALDSPQNTGELFF.

CDR3 loop: CASTPSLPQYQPQHF. Here the CDR3 DNA reads TGTGCCAGTACCCCGTCCTTACCCCAGTATCAGCCCCAGCATTTT. This chain joins TRBV19 and TRBJ1-5; D is undetermined. The CDR3 consists of 15 residues. CDR1 LNHDA and CDR2 SQIVND come from the germline V gene (reference sequence). Trimming removed 7 bases from V and 5 bases from J, with 18 bases in between.

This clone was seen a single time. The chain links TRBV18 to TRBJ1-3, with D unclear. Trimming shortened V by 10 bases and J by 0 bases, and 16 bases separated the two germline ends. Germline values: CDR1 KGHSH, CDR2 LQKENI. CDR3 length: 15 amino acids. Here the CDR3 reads CANLLTLLSGNTIYF. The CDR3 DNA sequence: TGTGCCAACCTTCTGACACTCCTCTCTGGAAACACCATATATTTT.

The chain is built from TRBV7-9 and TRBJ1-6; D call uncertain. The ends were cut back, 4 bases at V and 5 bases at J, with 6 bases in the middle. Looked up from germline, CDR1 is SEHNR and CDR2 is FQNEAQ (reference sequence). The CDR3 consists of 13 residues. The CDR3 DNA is TGTGCCAGCAGCTGGGGAAATAATTCACCCCTCCACTTT. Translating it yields CASSWGNNSPLHF. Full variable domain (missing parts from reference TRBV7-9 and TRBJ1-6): DTGVSQNPRHKITKRGQNVTFRCDPISEHNRLYWYRQTLGQGPEFLTYFQNEAQLEKSRLLSDRFSAERPKGSFSTLEIQRTEQGDSAMYLCASSWGNNSPLHFGNGTRLTVT.

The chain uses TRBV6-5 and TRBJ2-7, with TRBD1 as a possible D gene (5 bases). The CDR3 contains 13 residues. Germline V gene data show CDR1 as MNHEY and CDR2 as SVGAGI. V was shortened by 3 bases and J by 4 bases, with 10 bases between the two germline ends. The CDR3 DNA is TGTGCCAGCAGTTATGGGGCAGCATACGAGCAGTACTTC. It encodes CASSYGAAYEQYF.

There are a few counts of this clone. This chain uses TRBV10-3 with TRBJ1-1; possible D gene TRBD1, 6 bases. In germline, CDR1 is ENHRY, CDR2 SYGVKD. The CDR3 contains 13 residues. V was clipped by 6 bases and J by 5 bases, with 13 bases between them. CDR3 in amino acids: CAIRTDQGTEAFF. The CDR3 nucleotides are TGTGCCATCAGGACCGACCAGGGGACTGAAGCTTTCTTT.

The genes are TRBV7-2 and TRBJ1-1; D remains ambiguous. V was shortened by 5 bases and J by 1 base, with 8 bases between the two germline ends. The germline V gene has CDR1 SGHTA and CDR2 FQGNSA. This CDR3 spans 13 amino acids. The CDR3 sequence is CASSVTTNTEAFF. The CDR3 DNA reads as TGTGCCAGCAGCGTAACAACGAACACTGAAGCTTTCTTT.

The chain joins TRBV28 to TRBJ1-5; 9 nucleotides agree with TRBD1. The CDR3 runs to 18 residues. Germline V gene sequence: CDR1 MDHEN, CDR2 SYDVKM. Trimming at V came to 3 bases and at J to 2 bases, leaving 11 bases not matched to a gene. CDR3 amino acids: CASSFRGQGTFGNQPQHF. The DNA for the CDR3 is TGTGCCAGCAGTTTTAGGGGACAGGGTACGTTTGGCAATCAGCCCCAGCATTTT.

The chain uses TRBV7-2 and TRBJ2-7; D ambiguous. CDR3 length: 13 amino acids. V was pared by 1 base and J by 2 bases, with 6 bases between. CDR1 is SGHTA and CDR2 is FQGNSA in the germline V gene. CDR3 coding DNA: TGTGCCAGCAGCTTAGGCGGTACCTACGAGCAGTACTTC. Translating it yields CASSLGGTYEQYF.

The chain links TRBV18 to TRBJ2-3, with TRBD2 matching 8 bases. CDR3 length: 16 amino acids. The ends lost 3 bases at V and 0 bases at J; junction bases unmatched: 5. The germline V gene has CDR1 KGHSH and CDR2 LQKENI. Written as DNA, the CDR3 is TGTGCCAGCTCACCCATAGCGGGGCCAAGCACAGATACGCAGTATTTT. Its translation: CASSPIAGPSTDTQYF.

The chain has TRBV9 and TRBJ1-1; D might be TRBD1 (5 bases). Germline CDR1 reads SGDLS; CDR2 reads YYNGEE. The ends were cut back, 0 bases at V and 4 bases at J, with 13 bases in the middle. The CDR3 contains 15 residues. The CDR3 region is CASSVGVREGTEAFF. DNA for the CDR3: TGTGCCAGCAGCGTAGGTGTCAGGGAGGGCACTGAAGCTTTCTTT. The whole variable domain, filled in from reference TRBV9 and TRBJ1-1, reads DSGVTQTPKHLITATGQRVTLRCSPRSGDLSVYWYQQSLDQGLQFLIQYYNGEERAKGNILERFSAQQFPDLHSELNLSSLELGDSALYFCASSVGVREGTEAFFGQGTRLTVV.

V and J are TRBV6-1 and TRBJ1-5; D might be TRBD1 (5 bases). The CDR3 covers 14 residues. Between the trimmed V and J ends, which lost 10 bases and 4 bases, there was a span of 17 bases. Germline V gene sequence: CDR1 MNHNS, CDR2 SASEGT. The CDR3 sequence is CAIQQGLGNQPQHF. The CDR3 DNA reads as TGTGCCATCCAGCAGGGACTTGGGAATCAGCCCCAGCATTTT.

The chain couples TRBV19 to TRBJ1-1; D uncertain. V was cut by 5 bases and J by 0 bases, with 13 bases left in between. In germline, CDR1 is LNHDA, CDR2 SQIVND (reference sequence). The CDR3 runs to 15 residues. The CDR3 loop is CASSPGGRMNTEAFF. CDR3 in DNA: TGTGCCAGTAGTCCGGGAGGGCGCATGAACACTGAAGCTTTCTTT.

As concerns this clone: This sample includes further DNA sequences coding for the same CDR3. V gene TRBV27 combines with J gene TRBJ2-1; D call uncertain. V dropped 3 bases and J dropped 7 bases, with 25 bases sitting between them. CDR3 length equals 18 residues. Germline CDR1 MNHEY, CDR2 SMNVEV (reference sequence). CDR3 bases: TGTGCCAGCAGTTTCCGAACCGGACGGCAAACCACCCCGAATGAGCAGTTCTTC. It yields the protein CASSFRTGRQTTPNEQFF.

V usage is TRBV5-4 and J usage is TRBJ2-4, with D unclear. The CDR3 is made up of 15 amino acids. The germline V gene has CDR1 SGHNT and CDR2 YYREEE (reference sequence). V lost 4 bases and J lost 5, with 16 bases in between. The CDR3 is CASSVNWHSQNIQYF. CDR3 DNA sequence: TGTGCCAGCAGCGTAAATTGGCATAGCCAAAACATTCAGTACTTC.

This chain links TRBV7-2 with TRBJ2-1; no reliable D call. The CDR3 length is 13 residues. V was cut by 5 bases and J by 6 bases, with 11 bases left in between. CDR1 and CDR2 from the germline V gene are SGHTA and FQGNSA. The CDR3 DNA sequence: TGTGCCAGCAGCATAGGCCCGGCCAATGAGCAGTTCTTC. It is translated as CASSIGPANEQFF.

The CDR3 nucleotides read TGTGCCAGCAGCCGAGAACCCTATAATTCACCCCTCCACTTT. Amino acid sequence: CASSREPYNSPLHF. The chain has TRBV5-4 and TRBJ1-6; D remains ambiguous. The germline V gene encodes CDR1 SGHNT and CDR2 YYREEE (reference sequence). Trimming removed 4 bases at V and 2 bases at J, with 7 bases between. The CDR3 is made up of 14 amino acids.

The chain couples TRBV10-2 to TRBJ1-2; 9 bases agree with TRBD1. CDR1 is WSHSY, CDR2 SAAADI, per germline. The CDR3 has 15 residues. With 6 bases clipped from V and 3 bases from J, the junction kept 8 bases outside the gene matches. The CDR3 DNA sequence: TGCGCCAGCAGGGATACAGGGGGCGACGACTATGGCTACACCTTC. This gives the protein CASRDTGGDDYGYTF.

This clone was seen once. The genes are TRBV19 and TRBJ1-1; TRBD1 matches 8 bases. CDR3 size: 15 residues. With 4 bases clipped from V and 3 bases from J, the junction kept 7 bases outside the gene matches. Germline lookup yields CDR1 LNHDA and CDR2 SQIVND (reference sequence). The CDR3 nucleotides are TGTGCCAGTAGTACCAGGGGGCGGGGGCACACTGAAGCTTTCTTT. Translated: CASSTRGRGHTEAFF.

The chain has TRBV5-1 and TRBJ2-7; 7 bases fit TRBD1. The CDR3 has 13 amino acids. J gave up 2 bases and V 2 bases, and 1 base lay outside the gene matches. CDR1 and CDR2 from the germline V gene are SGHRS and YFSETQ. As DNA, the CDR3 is TGCGCCAGCAGCTTCGACAGGGCCTACGAGCAGTACTTC. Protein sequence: CASSFDRAYEQYF.

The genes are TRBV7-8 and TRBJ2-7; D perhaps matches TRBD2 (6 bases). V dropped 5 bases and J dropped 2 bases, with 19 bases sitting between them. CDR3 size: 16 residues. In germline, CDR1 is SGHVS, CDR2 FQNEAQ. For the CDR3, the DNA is TGTGCCAGCAGCCAAGATGGGGACTGGACTGCCTACGAGCAGTACTTC. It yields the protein CASSQDGDWTAYEQYF.

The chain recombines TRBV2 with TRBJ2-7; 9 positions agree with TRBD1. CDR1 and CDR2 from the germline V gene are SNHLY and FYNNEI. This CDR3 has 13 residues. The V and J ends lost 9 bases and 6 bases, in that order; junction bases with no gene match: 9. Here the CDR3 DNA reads TGTGCCAGTGCCGGGACAGGGCTCGGCGAGCAGTACTTC. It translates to CASAGTGLGEQYF.